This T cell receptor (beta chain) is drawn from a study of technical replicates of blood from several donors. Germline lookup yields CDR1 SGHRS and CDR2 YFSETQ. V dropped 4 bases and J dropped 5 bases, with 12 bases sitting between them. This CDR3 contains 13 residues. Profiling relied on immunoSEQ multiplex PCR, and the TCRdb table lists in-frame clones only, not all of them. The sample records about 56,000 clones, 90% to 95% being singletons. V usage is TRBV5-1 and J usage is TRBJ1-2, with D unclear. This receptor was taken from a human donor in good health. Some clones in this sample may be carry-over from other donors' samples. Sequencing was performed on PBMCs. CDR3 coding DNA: TGCGCCAGCAGCGCCCGCGGGGAATATGGCTACACCTTC. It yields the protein CASSARGEYGYTF. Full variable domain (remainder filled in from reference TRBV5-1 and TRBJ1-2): KAGVTQTPRYLIKTRGQQVTLSCSPISGHRSVSWYQQTPGQGLQFLFEYFSETQRNKGNFPGRFSGRQFSNSRSEMNVSTLELGDSALYLCASSARGEYGYTFGSGTRLTVV.